The clone carrying this T cell receptor beta chain was detected a few times. Its target is not known. The CDR3 has 16 amino acids. Germline V lookup: CDR1 LGHNA, CDR2 YSLEER. These data are taken from a study of blood T cells in healthy people across ages. Study summary: About one barcoded beta molecule per two T cells came from capture by template switching. Findings and limits, study-wide: Observed TCR beta diversity per million T cells went down as age went up. This fall followed a roughly linear course with age.

A J-beta primer mix and a sample-barcoded 5' primer were used in a second PCR of roughly 6 to 12 cycles. Via MiXCR, TCRdb re-called the 5' RACE reads, giving one row per CDR3 protein. This sample has 1,300,000 or so distinct CDR3 sequences, with around 59% found just once. This TCR derives from a man between 18 and 35 years old in good health. Sequencing was carried out using blood. This chain links TRBV4-3 with TRBJ2-4, with D unresolved. TRBJ2-7 explains the end of the DNA better; the J call may be wrong. In DNA form, the CDR3 reads TGCGCCAGCAGCCAAGAGTACGGGTCACCGCCCTACGAGCAGTACTTC. Amino acids: CASSQEYGSPPYEQYF.